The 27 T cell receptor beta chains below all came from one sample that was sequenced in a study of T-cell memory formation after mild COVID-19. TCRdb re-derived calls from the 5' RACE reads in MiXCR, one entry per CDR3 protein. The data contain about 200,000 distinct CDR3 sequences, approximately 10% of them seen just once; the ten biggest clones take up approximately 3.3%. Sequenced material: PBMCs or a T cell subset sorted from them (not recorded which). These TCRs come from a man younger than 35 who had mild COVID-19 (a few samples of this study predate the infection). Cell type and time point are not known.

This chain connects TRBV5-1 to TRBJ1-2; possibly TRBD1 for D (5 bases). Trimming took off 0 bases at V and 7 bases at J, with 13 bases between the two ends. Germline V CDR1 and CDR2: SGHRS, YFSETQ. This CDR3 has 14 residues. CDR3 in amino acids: CASSLAGQGSGYTF. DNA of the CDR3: TGCGCCAGCAGCTTGGCCGGGCAGGGAAGTGGCTACACCTTC.

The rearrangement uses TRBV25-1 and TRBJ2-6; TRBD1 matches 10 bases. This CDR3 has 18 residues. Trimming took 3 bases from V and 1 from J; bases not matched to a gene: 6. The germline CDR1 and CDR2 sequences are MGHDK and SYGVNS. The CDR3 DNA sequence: TGTGCCAGCAGTGATGGACAGGGGGTATGGTCTGGGGCCAACGTCCTGACTTTC. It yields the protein CASSDGQGVWSGANVLTF.

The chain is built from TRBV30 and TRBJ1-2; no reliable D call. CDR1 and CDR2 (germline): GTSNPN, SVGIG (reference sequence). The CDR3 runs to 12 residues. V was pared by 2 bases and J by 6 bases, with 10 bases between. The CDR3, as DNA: TGTGCCTGGAGTAGGCAGGTGGATGGCTACACCTTC. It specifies CAWSRQVDGYTF. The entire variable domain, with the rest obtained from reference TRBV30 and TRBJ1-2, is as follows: SQTIHQWPATLVQPVGSPLSLECTVEGTSNPNLYWYRQAAGRGLQLLFYSVGIGQISSEVPQNLSASRPQDRQFILSSKKLLLSDSGFYLCAWSRQVDGYTFGSGTRLTVV.

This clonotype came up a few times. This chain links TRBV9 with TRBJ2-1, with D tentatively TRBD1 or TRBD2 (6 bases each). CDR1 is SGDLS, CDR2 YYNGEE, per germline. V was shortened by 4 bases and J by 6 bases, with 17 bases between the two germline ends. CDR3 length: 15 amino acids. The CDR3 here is CASSPWGAGINEQFF. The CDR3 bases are TGTGCCAGCAGCCCATGGGGGGCAGGGATCAATGAGCAGTTCTTC.

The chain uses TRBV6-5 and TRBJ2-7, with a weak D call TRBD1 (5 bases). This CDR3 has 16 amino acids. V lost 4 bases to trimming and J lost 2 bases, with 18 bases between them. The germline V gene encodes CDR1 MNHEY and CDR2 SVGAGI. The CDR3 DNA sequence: TGTGCCAGCAGTTTAACAGGACGGATGGAGACCTACGAGCAGTACTTC. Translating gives CASSLTGRMETYEQYF.

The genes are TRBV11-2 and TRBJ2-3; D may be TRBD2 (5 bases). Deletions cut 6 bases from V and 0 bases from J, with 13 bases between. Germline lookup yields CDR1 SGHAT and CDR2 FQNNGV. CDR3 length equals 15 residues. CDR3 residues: CASRPTSGSTDTQYF. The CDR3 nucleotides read TGTGCCAGCAGACCGACGAGCGGTAGCACAGATACGCAGTATTTT.

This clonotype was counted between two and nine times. The CDR3 region is CASRPLATNEKLFF. The CDR3, as DNA: TGTGCCAGTAGACCCTTGGCAACTAATGAAAAACTGTTTTTT. The chain recombines TRBV19 with TRBJ1-4; D remains ambiguous. The CDR3 contains 14 residues. Germline V CDR1 and CDR2: LNHDA, SQIVND (reference sequence). V was cut by 6 bases and J by 0 bases, with 8 bases left in between.

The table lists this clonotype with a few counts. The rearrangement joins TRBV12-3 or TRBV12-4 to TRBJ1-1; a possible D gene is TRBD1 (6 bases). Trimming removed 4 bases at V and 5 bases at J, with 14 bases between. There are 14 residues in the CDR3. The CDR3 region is CASSSHRVLTEAFF. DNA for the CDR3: TGTGCCAGCAGTTCGCACAGGGTACTGACTGAAGCTTTCTTT.

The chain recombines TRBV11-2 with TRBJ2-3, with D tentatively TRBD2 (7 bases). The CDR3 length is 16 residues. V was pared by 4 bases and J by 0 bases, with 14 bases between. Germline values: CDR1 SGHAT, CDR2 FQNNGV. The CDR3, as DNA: TGTGCCAGCAGCTCAGGCGGGGGCCCTAGCACAGATACGCAGTATTTT. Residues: CASSSGGGPSTDTQYF.

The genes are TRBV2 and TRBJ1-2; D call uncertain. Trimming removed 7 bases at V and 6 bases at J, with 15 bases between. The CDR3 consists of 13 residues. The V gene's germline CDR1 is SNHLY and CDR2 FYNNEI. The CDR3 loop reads CASKYGVKDGYTF. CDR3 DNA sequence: TGTGCCAGCAAATACGGGGTTAAGGATGGCTACACCTTC.

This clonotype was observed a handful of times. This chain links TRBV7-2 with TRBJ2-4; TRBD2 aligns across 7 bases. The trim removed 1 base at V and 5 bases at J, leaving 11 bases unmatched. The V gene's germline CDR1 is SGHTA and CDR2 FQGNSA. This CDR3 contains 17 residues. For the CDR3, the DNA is TGTGCCAGCAGCTTAGGCGTAAACCGGGACTACCAAAACATTCAGTACTTC. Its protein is CASSLGVNRDYQNIQYF.

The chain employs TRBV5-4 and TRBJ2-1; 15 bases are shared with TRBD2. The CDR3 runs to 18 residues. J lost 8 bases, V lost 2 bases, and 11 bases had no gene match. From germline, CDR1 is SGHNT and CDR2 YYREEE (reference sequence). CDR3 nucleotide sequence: TGTGCCAGCAGCTTTCGTGGACTAGCGGGGGGGCGGGCCCATGAGCAGTTCTTC. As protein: CASSFRGLAGGRAHEQFF. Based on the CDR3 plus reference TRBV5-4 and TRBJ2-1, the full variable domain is ETGVTQSPTHLIKTRGQQVTLRCSSQSGHNTVSWYQQALGQGPQFIFQYYREEENGRGNFPPRFSGLQFPNYSSELNVNALELDDSALYLCASSFRGLAGGRAHEQFFGPGTRLTVL.

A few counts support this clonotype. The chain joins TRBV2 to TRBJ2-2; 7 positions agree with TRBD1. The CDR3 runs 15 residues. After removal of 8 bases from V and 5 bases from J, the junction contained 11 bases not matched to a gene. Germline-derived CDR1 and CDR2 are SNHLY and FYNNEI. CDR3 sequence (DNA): TGTGCCAGCCAGGGGGACAGTGCCTTTACCGGGGAGCTGTTTTTT. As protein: CASQGDSAFTGELFF.

The CDR3 is CASSPRSIEQYF. As DNA, the CDR3 is TGTGCCAGCAGCCCGAGGTCGATCGAGCAGTACTTC. V and J are TRBV7-2 and TRBJ2-7; no clear D gene. Germline V gives CDR1 SGHTA, CDR2 FQGNSA. The CDR3 extends over 12 amino acids. Trimming removed 5 bases at V and 6 bases at J, with 11 bases between. Supplemented by reference TRBV7-2 and TRBJ2-7, the full variable domain reads GAGVSQSPSNKVTEKGKDVELRCDPISGHTALYWYRQSLGQGLEFLIYFQGNSAPDKSGLPSDRFSAERTGGSVSTLTIQRTQQEDSAVYLCASSPRSIEQYFGPGTRLTVT.

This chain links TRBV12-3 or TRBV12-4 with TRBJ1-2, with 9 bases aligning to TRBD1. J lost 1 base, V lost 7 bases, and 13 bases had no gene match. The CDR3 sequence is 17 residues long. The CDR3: CASTTGTGPLFNYGYTF. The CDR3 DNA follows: TGTGCCAGCACCACCGGGACAGGGCCATTATTTAACTATGGCTACACCTTC.

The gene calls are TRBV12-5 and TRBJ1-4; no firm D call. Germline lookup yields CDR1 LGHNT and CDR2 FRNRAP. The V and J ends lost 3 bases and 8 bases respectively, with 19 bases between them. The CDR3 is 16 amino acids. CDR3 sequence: CASGLGEVGLREKLFF. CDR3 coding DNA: TGTGCTAGTGGTTTAGGTGAAGTCGGGTTGCGGGAAAAACTGTTTTTT.

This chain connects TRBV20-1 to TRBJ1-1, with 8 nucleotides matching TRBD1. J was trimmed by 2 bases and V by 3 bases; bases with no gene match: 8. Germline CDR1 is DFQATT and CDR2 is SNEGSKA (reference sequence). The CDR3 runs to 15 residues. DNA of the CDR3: TGCAGTGCTAGTGCAATGACAGGGGATAACACTGAAGCTTTCTTT. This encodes CSASAMTGDNTEAFF.

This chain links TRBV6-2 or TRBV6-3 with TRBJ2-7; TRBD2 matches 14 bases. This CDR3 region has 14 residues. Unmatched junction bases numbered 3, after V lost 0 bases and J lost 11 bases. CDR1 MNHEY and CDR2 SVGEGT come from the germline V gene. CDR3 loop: CASSYSGLAGGKYV. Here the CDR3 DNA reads TGTGCCAGCAGTTACTCAGGACTAGCGGGGGGCAAGTACGTC.

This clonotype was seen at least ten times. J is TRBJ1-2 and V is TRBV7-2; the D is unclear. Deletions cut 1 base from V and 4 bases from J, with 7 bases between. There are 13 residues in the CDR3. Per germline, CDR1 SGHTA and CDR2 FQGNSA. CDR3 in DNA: TGTGCCAGCAGCTTAGGAGGGTTCTATGGCTACACCTTC. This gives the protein CASSLGGFYGYTF.

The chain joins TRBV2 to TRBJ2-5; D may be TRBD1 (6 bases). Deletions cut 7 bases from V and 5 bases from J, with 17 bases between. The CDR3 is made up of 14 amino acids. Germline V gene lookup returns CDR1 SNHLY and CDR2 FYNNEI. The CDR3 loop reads CASNQGKAPETQYF. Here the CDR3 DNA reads TGTGCCAGCAATCAGGGGAAGGCCCCGGAGACCCAGTACTTC.

This chain's CDR3 is CSVGVPVRAAFF. The CDR3 nucleotides read TGCAGCGTTGGGGTTCCGGTCCGAGCAGCTTTCTTT. The V and J genes are TRBV29-1 and TRBJ1-1; D uncertain. V lost 4 bases and J 10 bases, leaving 16 bases between the germline ends. CDR1 is SQVTM and CDR2 is ANQGSEA in the germline V gene. CDR3 length: 12 residues.

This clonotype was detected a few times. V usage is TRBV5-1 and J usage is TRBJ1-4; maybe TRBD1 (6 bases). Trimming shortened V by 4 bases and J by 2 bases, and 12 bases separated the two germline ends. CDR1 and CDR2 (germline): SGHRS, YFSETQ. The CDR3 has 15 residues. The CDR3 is CASSLRGVTNEKLFF. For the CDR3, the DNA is TGCGCCAGCAGCCTGAGGGGGGTCACTAATGAAAAACTGTTTTTT.

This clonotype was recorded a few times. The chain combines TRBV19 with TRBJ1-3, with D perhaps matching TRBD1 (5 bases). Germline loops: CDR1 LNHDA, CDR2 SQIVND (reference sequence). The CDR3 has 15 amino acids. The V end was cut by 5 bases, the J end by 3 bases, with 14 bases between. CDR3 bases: TGTGCCAGTAGTCGTGGTGTGCAGGGTGGAAACACCATATATTTT. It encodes CASSRGVQGGNTIYF. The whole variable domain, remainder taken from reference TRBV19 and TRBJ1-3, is DGGITQSPKYLFRKEGQNVTLSCEQNLNHDAMYWYRQDPGQGLRLIYYSQIVNDFQKGDIAEGYSVSREKKESFPLTVTSAQKNPTAFYLCASSRGVQGGNTIYFGEGSWLTVV.

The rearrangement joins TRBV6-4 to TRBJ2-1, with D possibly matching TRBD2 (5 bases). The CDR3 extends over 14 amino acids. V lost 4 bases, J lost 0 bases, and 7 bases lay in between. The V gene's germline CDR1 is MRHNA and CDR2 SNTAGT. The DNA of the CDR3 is TGTGCCAGCAGTGCGGGGTTCTCCTACAATGAGCAGTTCTTC. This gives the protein CASSAGFSYNEQFF.

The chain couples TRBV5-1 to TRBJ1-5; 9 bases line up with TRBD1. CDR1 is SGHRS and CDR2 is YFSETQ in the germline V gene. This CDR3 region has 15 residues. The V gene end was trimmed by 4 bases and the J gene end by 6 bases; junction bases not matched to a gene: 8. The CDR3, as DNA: TGCGCCAGCAGCCGACCCTGGACAGGGGCTCAGCCCCAGCATTTT. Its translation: CASSRPWTGAQPQHF.

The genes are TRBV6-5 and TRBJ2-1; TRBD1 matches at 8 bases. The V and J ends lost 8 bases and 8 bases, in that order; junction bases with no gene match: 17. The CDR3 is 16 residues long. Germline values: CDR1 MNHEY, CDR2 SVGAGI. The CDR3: CASGGAGTGRTHEQFF. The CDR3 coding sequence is TGTGCCAGCGGAGGGGCCGGGACAGGCAGGACACATGAGCAGTTCTTC.

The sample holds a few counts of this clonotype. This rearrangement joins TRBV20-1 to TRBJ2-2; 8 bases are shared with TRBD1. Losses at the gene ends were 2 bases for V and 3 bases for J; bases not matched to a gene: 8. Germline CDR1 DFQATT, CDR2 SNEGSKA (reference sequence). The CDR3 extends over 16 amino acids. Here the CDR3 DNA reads TGCAGTGCTAGAACCTATCCAGGGGGCTACACCGGGGAGCTGTTTTTT. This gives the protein CSARTYPGGYTGELFF.